This TCR beta chain was retrieved from a study of blood T cell repertoires in COVID-19. Turning to the study itself: Whether acute or convalescent, the COVID-19 samples came from the United States, Italy and Spain.

As processed by the authors: How many nucleated cells were present was estimated from reference gene primer amplification. Assay used: immunoSEQ multiplex PCR; TCRdb lists only in-frame clones, some missing. That table is the source of V, J and clone size, and D and trimming were worked out from the DNA. The table includes roughly 76,000 clones, around 93% detected once. The length of the CDR3 is 13 residues. V dropped 3 bases and J dropped 9 bases, with 12 bases sitting between them. This receptor was taken from a woman aged 55 to 70 with active COVID-19. The rearrangement links TRBV12-3 or TRBV12-4 to TRBJ2-1; D is perhaps TRBD1 (7 bases). Material: peripheral blood. CDR3 loop: CASSFQGGGEQFF. DNA of the CDR3: TGTGCCAGCAGTTTCCAGGGGGGTGGTGAGCAGTTCTTC.